This T cell receptor (beta chain) was documented in a study of OX40 agonist ivuxolimab in advanced cancers. About the study: Participants, 80% to 90% male, averaged around 60 years of age, ranging from about 23 to 90. There were three patients with partial responses, one having hepatocellular carcinoma and two cutaneous melanoma.

To note about this clone: Antigen unknown.

Germline loops: CDR1 SGHRS, CDR2 YFSETQ. The CDR3 runs to 14 residues. V dropped 2 bases and J dropped 8 bases, with 14 bases sitting between them. Sequencing used immunoSEQ multiplex PCR; TCRdb keeps in-frame clones, though not all of them. Seen here are about 73,000 clones, roughly 90% observed once, and the top ten hold 10%. Study-wide results and limits: Relative to CD4+ cells, CD8+ T cells on average had more expanded clones.

The sample consisted of CD4+ or CD8+ T cells sorted from blood, taken in a trial of the OX40 agonist ivuxolimab. The TCR comes from an adult with an advanced solid tumor such as melanoma, head and neck, liver or kidney cancer. The chain recombines TRBV5-1 with TRBJ2-1, with D possibly called TRBD1 or TRBD2 (5 bases each). The CDR3 sequence: CASSFNSGSHEQFF. CDR3 nucleotides: TGCGCCAGCAGCTTTAACTCAGGGAGCCATGAGCAGTTCTTC.